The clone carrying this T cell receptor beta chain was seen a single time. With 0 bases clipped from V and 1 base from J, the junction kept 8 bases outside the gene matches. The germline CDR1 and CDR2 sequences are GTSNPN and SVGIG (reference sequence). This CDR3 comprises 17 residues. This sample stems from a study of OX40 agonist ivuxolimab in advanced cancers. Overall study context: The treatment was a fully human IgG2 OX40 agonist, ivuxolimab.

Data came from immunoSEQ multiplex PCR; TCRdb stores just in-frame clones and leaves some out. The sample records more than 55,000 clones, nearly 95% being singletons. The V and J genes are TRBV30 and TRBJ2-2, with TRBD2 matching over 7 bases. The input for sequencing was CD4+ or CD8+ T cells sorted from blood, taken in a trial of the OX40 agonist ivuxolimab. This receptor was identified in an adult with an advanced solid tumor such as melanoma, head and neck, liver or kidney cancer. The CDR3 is CAWSVWPSGVNTGELFF. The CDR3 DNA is TGTGCCTGGAGTGTATGGCCTAGCGGTGTGAACACCGGGGAGCTGTTTTTT.